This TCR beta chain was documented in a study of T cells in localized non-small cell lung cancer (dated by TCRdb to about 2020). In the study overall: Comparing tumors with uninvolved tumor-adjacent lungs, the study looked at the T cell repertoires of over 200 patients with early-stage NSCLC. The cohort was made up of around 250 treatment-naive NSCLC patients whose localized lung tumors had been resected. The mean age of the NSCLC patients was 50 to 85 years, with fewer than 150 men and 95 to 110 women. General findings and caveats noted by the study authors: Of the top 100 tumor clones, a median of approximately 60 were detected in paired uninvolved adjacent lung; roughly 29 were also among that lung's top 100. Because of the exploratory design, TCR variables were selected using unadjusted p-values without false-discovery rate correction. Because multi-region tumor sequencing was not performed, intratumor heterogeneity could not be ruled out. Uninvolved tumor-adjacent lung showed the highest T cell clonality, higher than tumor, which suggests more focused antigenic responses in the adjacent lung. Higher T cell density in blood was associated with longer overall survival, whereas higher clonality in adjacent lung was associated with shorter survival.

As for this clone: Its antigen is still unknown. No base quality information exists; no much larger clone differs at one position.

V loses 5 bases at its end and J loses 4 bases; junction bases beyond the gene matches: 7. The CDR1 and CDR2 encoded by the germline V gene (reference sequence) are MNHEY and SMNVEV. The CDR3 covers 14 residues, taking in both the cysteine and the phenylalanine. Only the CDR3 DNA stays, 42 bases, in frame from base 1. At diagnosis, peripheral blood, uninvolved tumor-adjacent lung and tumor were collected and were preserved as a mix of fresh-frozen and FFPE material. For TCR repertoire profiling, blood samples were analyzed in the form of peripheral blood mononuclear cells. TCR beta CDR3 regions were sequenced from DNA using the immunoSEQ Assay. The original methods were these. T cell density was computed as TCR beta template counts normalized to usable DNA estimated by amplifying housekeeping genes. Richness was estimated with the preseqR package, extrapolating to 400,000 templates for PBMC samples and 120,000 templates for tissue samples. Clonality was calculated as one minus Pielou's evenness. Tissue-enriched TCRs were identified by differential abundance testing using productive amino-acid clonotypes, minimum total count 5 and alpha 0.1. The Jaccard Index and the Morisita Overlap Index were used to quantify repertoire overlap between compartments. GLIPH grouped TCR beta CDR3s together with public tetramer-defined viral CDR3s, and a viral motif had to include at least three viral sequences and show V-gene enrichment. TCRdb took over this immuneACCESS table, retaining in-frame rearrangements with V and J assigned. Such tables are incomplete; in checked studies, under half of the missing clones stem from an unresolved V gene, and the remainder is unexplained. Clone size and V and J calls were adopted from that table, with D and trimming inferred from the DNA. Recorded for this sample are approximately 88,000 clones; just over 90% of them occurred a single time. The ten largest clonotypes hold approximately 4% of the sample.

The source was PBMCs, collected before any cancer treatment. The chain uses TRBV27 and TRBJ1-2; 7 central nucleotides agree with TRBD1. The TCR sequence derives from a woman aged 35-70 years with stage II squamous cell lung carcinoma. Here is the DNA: TGTGCCAGCAGTGGAAGGGGGCTGGGCTATGGCTACACCTTC. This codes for CASSGRGLGYGYTF.